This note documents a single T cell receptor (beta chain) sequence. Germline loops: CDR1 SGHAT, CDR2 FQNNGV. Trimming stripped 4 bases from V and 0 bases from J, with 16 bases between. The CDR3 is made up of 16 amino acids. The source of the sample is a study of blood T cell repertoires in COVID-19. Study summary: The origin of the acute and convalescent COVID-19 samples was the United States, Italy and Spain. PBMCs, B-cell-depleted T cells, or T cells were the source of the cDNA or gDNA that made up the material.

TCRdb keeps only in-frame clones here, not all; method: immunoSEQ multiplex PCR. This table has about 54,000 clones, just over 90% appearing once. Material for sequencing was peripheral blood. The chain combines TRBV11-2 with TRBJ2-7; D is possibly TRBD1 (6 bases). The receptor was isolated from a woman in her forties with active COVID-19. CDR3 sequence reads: CASSSQGMGNSYEQYF. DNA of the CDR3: TGTGCCAGCAGCTCCCAGGGGATGGGTAACTCCTACGAGCAGTACTTC. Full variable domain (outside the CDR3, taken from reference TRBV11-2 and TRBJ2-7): EAGVAQSPRYKIIEKRQSVAFWCNPISGHATLYWYQQILGQGPKLLIQFQNNGVVDDSQLPKDRFSAERLKGVDSTLKIQPAKLEDSAVYLCASSSQGMGNSYEQYFGPGTRLTVT.